Given below is one T cell receptor beta chain in context. This sample was taken from a study of T cells in tuberculosis. At the level of the study: T cells were selected with CD1B tetramers loaded with glucose monomycolate.

Sorting used thawed, overnight-rested PBMC stained with anti-CD3, a viability dye and GMM-loaded CD1B tetramer. The CD1B tetramers carried C32 glucose monomycolate purified from Rhodococcus equi. From each donor, some 90,000 tetramer-negative cells were sorted. Sequencing of TCR-alpha and TCR-beta chains was unpaired. Method: immunoSEQ multiplex PCR; TCRdb's copy keeps in-frame clones and lacks some. The profile shows 85,000 to 100,000 clones, approximately 91% of them singletons. Trimming took 0 bases from V and 10 from J, leaving 13 bases between them. This CDR3 spans 13 amino acids. Germline CDR1 is LGHNT and CDR2 is FRNRAP.

The TCR originated in an adult woman with latent tuberculosis. The sequenced sample consisted of CD1b-GMM tetramer-negative cells sorted from PBMCs. The rearrangement uses TRBV12-5 and TRBJ2-7; D is possibly TRBD1 (5 bases). The CDR3 protein is CASGLVETAPQYF. The CDR3 DNA reads TGTGCTAGTGGTTTGGTCGAGACAGCTCCCCAGTACTTC.